This T cell receptor (beta chain) was obtained from a study of sequential checkpoint blockade in melanoma. Study-wide background: Randomization was 1:1 between first-line nivolumab→ipilimumab and ipilimumab→nivolumab. TCRbeta immunosequencing was performed on DNA from roughly 90 pretreatment melanoma tumor samples. Twenty-two patients had matched tumor biopsies before treatment and at week 13 after nivolumab or ipilimumab alone. General study points: PD-L1 staining and CD8+ counts, not mutational load, tracked tumor T-cell clonality.

Method: immunoSEQ multiplex PCR; TCRdb's copy keeps in-frame clones and lacks some. The repertoire has 1,500 to 2,000 clones, 15% to 20% of them found once; the top ten carry less than 15%. CDR3 length equals 15 residues. Germline assignment: CDR1 MNHGY and CDR2 SAAAGT. Treatment given: randomized to nivolumab then ipilimumab (arm A) or the reverse (arm B). About this clone: Its cognate antigen is unknown. The junction shows a germline mismatch at one end, possibly a read error.

This clonotype was sampled from a human donor with melanoma. This chain uses TRBV6-8 with TRBJ1-5; D possibly corresponds to TRBD1 (6 bases). This specimen was tumor tissue (inferred from file names), taken from a patient given nivolumab and ipilimumab in sequence. CDR3 DNA: TGTGCCATCAGTGCCGGACAGAGAAGCAATCAGCCCCAGCATTTT. This codes for CAISAGQRSNQPQHF.